The T cell receptor (beta chain) described here comes from a study of blood T cell repertoires in COVID-19. The assay was immunoSEQ multiplex PCR, and TCRdb's table has in-frame clones only and misses some. The top ten clones hold about 0.65% of a sample with fewer than 500,000 clones, about 90% of them seen once. Germline loops: CDR1 LNHDA, CDR2 SQIVND (reference sequence). Trimming left V 5 bases short and J 1 base short, with 11 bases between. This CDR3 is 15 amino acids long. Sequenced sample: PBMCs or T cells enriched from blood (not recorded which). The chain is built from TRBV19 and TRBJ2-2, with D possibly TRBD1 on 6 matching bases. The clonotype comes from a woman younger than 30 who had recovered from COVID-19. The CDR3 reads CASSVGTLNTGELFF. The CDR3 coding sequence is TGTGCCAGTAGTGTCGGGACATTGAACACCGGGGAGCTGTTTTTT.